These 9 T cell receptor beta chains were sequenced from one sample in a study of naive and memory T cell subsets. Study-level findings and limits: Naive repertoires, especially CD8, held a few larger clonotypes, possibly memory cells re-expressing CD45RA.

These receptors have no identified antigens. Two oligonucleotides, mixed equimolar, formed the beta constant-region primer covering TRBC1 and TRBC2. Four rounds of PCR amplified the ligated cDNA using nested alpha and beta constant-region primers plus SP2. Using its own MiXCR run on the UMI-ligation and nested PCR reads, TCRdb lists one record per CDR3 protein. Here the sample spans around 83,000 distinct CDR3 sequences, roughly 12% being singletons. The sample comprised naive CD4+ T cells from blood. These receptors were taken from a human donor in good health.

The V gene is TRBV6-2 or TRBV6-3, the J gene TRBJ1-2, with 7 bases fitting TRBD1. Germline CDR1 and CDR2: MNHEY and SVGEGT. This CDR3 comprises 13 residues. After removal of 8 bases from V and 8 bases from J, the junction contained 11 bases not matched to a gene. Here the CDR3 reads CASGDRAHVGYTF. The CDR3 DNA reads as TGTGCCAGCGGAGACAGGGCGCATGTCGGCTACACCTTC.

This clonotype was observed a few times. The V call is TRBV29-1, the J call TRBJ1-1, with 7 bases that match TRBD1. There are 14 residues in the CDR3. Germline V gene lookup returns CDR1 SQVTM and CDR2 ANQGSEA. J lost 0 bases, V lost 6 bases, and 7 bases had no gene match. The CDR3 DNA follows: TGCAGCGTGTTAGCCGGGACAGTGAACACTGAAGCTTTCTTT. This translates into CSVLAGTVNTEAFF. Looking up the rest from reference TRBV29-1 and TRBJ1-1 gives the full variable domain: SAVISQKPSRDICQRGTSLTIQCQVDSQVTMMFWYRQQPGQSLTLIATANQGSEATYESGFVIDKFPISRPNLTFSTLTVSNMSPEDSSIYLCSVLAGTVNTEAFFGQGTRLTVV.

There are many counts of this clonotype. V and J are TRBV27 and TRBJ2-7; TRBD2 matches 9 bases. The CDR3 runs 16 residues. The V and J ends lost 6 bases and 1 base, in that order; junction bases with no gene match: 10. Looked up from germline, CDR1 is MNHEY and CDR2 is SMNVEV (reference sequence). The CDR3 spells CASSRVGAGGSYEQYF. CDR3 coding DNA: TGTGCCAGCAGCCGGGTCGGAGCGGGAGGTTCCTACGAGCAGTACTTC.

Ten or more counts support this clonotype. This CDR3 is CASRLWTGVYEQYF. The CDR3 DNA reads TGTGCCAGCCGTCTCTGGACAGGGGTCTACGAGCAGTACTTC. The J gene is TRBJ2-7, the V gene TRBV6-2 or TRBV6-3; the match to TRBD1 covers 9 bases. Germline assignment: CDR1 MNHEY and CDR2 SVGEGT. V gave up 8 bases and J gave up 3 bases; unmatched junction bases: 8. The CDR3 spans 14 residues.

The J gene is TRBJ2-1, the V gene TRBV29-1; 9 nucleotides match TRBD2. The CDR3 spans 14 residues. The V gene's germline CDR1 is SQVTM and CDR2 ANQGSEA. V trimming: 7 bases; J trimming: 4 bases; junction bases outside the gene matches: 8. This CDR3 is CSGISGRGYNEQFF. In DNA, the CDR3 is TGCAGCGGGATTAGCGGGAGAGGTTACAATGAGCAGTTCTTC.

At least ten counts were recorded for this clonotype. This chain links TRBV2 with TRBJ1-1, with TRBD1 matching 7 bases. Germline V gives CDR1 SNHLY, CDR2 FYNNEI. With 5 bases clipped from V and 1 base from J, the junction kept 1 base outside the gene matches. This CDR3 has 13 amino acids. The DNA for the CDR3 is TGTGCCAGCAGTCGACAGGGGAACACTGAAGCTTTCTTT. It yields the protein CASSRQGNTEAFF.

This clonotype has a handful of counts. The V gene is TRBV18, the J gene TRBJ1-1; TRBD1 might be the D (5 bases). The V and J ends lost 3 bases and 3 bases respectively, with 20 bases between them. This CDR3 spans 17 amino acids. Germline-derived CDR1 and CDR2 are KGHSH and LQKENI. The DNA for the CDR3 is TGTGCCAGCTCACCCCCGGGACTATCCTCTCCTCACACTGAAGCTTTCTTT. Its protein is CASSPPGLSSPHTEAFF.

The chain recombines TRBV9 with TRBJ1-2; tentatively, D is TRBD1 (5 bases). CDR1 SGDLS and CDR2 YYNGEE come from the germline V gene. V lost 3 bases to trimming and J lost 2 bases, with 8 bases between them. This CDR3 has 13 amino acids. The CDR3 nucleotides read TGTGCCAGCAGCGCGGGGGGGAACTATGGCTACACCTTC. Amino acid sequence: CASSAGGNYGYTF.

This clonotype appeared many times. The chain is built from TRBV24-1 and TRBJ2-3; 7 bases are shared with TRBD1. Germline V gives CDR1 KGHDR, CDR2 SFDVKD. This CDR3 has 14 amino acids. V dropped 9 bases and J dropped 8; count of bases not matched to a gene: 13. This chain's CDR3 is CATQGTAPLGTQYF. The DNA for the CDR3 is TGTGCCACCCAAGGGACAGCTCCCTTGGGTACGCAGTATTTT.